Listed here are 6 T cell receptor beta chains from one sample, sequenced in a study of T cell responses to AZD1222 COVID-19 vaccine. Clones were read by immunoSEQ multiplex PCR, and TCRdb kept only the in-frame ones, dropping some. The table records fewer than 150,000 clones, over 65% of them present only once. The source material was peripheral blood, sampled on day 0 of AZD1222 vaccination. Every receptor here comes from an adult in good health.

The genes are TRBV18 and TRBJ1-2; D gene unclear. The germline V and J ends were trimmed by 1 base and 6 bases, with 9 bases remaining between them. The CDR3 is 13 residues long. Germline CDR1 is KGHSH and CDR2 is LQKENI. The CDR3 DNA follows: TGTGCCAGCTCACCACGGGAGTCGGATGGCTACACCTTC. It is translated as CASSPRESDGYTF.

The chain carries TRBV9 and TRBJ1-1; D possibly corresponds to TRBD1 (6 bases). The germline V gene has CDR1 SGDLS and CDR2 YYNGEE. V was cut by 2 bases and J by 0 bases, with 23 bases left in between. The CDR3 has 19 residues. The CDR3 loop reads CASSVGPGAGVNMNTEAFF. CDR3 nucleotides: TGTGCCAGCAGCGTTGGGCCAGGGGCGGGGGTTAATATGAACACTGAAGCTTTCTTT.

In its sample, this clone was seen a few times. Other DNA variants within this sample encode the same CDR3. The chain joins TRBV5-1 to TRBJ2-7; D is ambiguous. The germline V gene encodes CDR1 SGHRS and CDR2 YFSETQ. The V end was cut by 0 bases, the J end by 4 bases, with 2 bases between. CDR3 length: 11 residues. The CDR3 DNA is TGCGCCAGCAGCTTGGATTACGAGCAGTACTTC. Its translation is CASSLDYEQYF.

This chain joins TRBV6-5 and TRBJ2-7; TRBD2 might be the D (6 bases). Germline values: CDR1 MNHEY, CDR2 SVGAGI. V lost 8 bases and J lost 1, with 12 bases in between. CDR3 length: 13 residues. This CDR3 reads CASARRESYEQYF. Here the CDR3 DNA reads TGTGCCAGCGCCCGTCGGGAGTCCTACGAGCAGTACTTC.

This clone has a single count. The rearrangement uses TRBV7-9 and TRBJ1-6; the D is unclear. CDR1 is SEHNR and CDR2 is FQNEAQ in the germline V gene (reference sequence). Between the trimmed V and J ends, which lost 3 bases and 8 bases, there was a span of 17 bases. This CDR3 region has 16 residues. The CDR3 coding sequence is TGTGCCAGCAGCTTCCAAAACGTAGTAAAGGATTCACCCCTCCACTTT. Translated: CASSFQNVVKDSPLHF.

The genes are TRBV6-5 and TRBJ1-6, with D perhaps TRBD1 (6 bases). V lost 0 bases and J 15 bases, leaving 21 bases between the germline ends. The germline V gene encodes CDR1 MNHEY and CDR2 SVGAGI. The CDR3 loop spans 16 amino acids. CDR3 in DNA: TGTGCCAGCAGTTACTCGATGCAGGGGACCTTCTTTATCCTCCACTTT. Its translation is CASSYSMQGTFFILHF.